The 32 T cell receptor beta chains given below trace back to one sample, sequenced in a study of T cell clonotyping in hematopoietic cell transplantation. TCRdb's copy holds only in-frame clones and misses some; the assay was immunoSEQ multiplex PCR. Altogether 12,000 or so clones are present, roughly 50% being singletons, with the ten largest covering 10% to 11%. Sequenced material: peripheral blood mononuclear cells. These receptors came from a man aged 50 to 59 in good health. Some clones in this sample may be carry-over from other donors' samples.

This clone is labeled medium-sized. CDR3 nucleotide sequence: TGTGCCACGAAGGGACTAGCGAGAGAGACCCAGTACTTC. It is translated as CATKGLARETQYF. The rearrangement uses TRBV10-3 and TRBJ2-5; 10 positions match TRBD2. The germline CDR1 and CDR2 sequences are ENHRY and SYGVKD. V shed 10 bases, J shed 4 bases, and the junction held 6 bases outside the gene matches. The length of the CDR3 is 13 residues.

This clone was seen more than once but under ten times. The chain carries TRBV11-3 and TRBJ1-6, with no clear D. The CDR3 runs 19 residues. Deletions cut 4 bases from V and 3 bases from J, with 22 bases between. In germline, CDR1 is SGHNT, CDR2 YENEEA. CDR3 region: CASSSQAVRDSFYNSPLHF. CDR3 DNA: TGTGCCAGCAGCTCCCAAGCAGTTCGAGACTCCTTCTATAATTCACCCCTCCACTTT.

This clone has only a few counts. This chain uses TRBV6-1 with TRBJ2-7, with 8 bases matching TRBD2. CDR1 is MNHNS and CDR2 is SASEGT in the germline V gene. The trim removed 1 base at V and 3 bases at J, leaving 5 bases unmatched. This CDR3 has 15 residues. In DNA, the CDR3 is TGTGCCAGCAGTGAAGGAGCGGGAGAGCTCTACGAGCAGTACTTC. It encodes CASSEGAGELYEQYF.

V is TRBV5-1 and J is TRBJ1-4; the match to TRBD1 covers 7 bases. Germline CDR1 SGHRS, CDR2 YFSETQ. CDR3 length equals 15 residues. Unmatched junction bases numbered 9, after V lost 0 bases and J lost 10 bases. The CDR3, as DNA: TGCGCCAGCAGCTTGGTCCCAGGGGGTAGGGGAAAACTGTTTTTT. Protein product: CASSLVPGGRGKLFF.

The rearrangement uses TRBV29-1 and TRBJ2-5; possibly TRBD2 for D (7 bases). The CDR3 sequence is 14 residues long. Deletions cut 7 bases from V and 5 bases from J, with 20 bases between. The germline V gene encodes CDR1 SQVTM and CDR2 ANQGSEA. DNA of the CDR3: TGCAGCGCTGTAACCCTGGGGGGGCTTGAGACCCAGTACTTC. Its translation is CSAVTLGGLETQYF. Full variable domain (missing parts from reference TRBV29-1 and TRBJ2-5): SAVISQKPSRDICQRGTSLTIQCQVDSQVTMMFWYRQQPGQSLTLIATANQGSEATYESGFVIDKFPISRPNLTFSTLTVSNMSPEDSSIYLCSAVTLGGLETQYFGPGTRLLVL.

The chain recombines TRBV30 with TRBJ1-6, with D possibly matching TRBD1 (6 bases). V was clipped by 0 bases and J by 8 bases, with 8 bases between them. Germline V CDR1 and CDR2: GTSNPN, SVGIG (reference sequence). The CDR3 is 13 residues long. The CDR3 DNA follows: TGTGCCTGGAGTGTACAGGGATATTCACCCCTCCACTTT. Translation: CAWSVQGYSPLHF.

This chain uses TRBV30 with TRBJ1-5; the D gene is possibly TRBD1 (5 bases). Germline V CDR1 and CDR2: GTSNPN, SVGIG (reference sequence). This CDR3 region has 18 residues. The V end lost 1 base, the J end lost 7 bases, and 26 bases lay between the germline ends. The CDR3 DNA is TGTGCCTGGAGTGATTTCCCCGGGGGTGTGGGGTCCCGGCAGCCCCAGCATTTT. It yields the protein CAWSDFPGGVGSRQPQHF. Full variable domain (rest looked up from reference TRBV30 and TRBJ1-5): SQTIHQWPATLVQPVGSPLSLECTVEGTSNPNLYWYRQAAGRGLQLLFYSVGIGQISSEVPQNLSASRPQDRQFILSSKKLLLSDSGFYLCAWSDFPGGVGSRQPQHFGDGTRLSIL.

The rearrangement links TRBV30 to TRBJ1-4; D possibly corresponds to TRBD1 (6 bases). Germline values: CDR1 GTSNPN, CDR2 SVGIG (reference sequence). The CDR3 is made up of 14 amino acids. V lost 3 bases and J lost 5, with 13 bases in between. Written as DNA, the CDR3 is TGTGCCTGGAGGCCGGACAGCCAAAATGAAAAACTGTTTTTT. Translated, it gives CAWRPDSQNEKLFF.

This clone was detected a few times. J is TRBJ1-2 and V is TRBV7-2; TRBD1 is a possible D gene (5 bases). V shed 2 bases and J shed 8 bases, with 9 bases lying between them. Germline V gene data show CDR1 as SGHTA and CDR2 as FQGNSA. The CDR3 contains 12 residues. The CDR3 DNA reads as TGTGCCAGCAGCTTACTCCGGGGCGGCTACACCTTC. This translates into CASSLLRGGYTF.

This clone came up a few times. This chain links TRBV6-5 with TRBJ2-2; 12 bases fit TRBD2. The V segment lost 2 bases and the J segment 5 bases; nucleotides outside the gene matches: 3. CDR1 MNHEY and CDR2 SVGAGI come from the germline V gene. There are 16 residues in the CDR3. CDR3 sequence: CASSYGLAGRTGELFF. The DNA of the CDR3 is TGTGCCAGCAGTTACGGACTAGCGGGAAGGACCGGGGAGCTGTTTTTT.

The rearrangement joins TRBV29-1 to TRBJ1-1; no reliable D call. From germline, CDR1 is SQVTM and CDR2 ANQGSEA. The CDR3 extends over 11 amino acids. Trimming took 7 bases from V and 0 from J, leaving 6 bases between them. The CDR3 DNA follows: TGCAGCGGTAGCATGAACACTGAAGCTTTCTTT. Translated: CSGSMNTEAFF.

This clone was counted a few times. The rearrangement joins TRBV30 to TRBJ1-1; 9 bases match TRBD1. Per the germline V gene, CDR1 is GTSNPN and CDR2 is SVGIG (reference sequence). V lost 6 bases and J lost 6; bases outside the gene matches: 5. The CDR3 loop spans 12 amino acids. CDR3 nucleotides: TGTGCCTGCGGACAGGGGACCGCTGAAGCTTTCTTT. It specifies CACGQGTAEAFF.

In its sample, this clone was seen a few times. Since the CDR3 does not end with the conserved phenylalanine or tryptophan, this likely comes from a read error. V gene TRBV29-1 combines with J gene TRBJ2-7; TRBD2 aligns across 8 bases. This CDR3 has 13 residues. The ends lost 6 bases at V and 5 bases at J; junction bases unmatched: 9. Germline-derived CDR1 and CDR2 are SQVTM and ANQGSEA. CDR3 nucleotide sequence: TGCAGCGTCAACCGGGAGGGACCCCACGAGCAGTACCTC. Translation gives CSVNREGPHEQYL.

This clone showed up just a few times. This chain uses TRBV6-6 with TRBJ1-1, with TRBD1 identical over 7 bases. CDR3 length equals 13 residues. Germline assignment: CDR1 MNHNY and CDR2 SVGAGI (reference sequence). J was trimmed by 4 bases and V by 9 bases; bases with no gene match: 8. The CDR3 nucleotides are TGTGCCAGTCAGGGGGAGGTCGTCACTGAAGCTTTCTTT. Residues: CASQGEVVTEAFF.

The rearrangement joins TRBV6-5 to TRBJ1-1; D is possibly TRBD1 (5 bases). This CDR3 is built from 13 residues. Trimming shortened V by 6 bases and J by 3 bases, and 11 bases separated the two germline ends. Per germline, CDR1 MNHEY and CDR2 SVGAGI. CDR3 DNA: TGTGCCAGCAGCCAGGGTGGCGACACTGAAGCTTTCTTT. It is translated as CASSQGGDTEAFF.

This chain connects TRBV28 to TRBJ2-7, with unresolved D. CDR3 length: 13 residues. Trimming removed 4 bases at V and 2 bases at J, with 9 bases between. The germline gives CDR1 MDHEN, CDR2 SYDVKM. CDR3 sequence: CASSSGGPYEQYF. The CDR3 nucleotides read TGTGCCAGCAGTTCCGGCGGACCCTACGAGCAGTACTTC.

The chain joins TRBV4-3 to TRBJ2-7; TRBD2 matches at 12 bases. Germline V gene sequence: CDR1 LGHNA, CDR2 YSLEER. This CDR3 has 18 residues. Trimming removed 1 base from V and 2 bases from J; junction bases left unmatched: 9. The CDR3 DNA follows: TGCGCCAGCAGCCAAGGACTAGCGGGAGAAGATATAGCCTACGAGCAGTACTTC. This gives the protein CASSQGLAGEDIAYEQYF.

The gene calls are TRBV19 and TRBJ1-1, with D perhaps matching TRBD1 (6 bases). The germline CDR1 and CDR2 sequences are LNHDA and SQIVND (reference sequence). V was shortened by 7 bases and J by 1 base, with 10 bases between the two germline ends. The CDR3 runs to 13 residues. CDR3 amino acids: CASTHRENTEAFF. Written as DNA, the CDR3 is TGTGCCAGTACCCACAGGGAGAACACTGAAGCTTTCTTT.

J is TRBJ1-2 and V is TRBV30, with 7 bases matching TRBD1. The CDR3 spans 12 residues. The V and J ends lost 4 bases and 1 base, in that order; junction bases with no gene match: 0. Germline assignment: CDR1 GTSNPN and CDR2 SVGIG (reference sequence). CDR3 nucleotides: TGTGCCTGGACAGGGGGTAACTATGGCTACACCTTC. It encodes CAWTGGNYGYTF.

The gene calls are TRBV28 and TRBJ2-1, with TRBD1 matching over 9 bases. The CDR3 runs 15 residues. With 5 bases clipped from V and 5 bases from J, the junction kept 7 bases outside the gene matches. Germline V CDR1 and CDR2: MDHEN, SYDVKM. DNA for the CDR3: TGTGCCAGCAGTCCTACAGGGGGCAGCGACAATGAGCAGTTCTTC. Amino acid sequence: CASSPTGGSDNEQFF.

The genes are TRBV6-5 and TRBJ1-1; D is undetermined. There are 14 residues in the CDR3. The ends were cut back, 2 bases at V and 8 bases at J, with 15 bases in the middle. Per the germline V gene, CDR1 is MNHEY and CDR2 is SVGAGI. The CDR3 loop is CASSYRGGKAEAFF. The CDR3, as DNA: TGTGCCAGCAGTTACCGCGGAGGAAAGGCAGAAGCTTTCTTT.

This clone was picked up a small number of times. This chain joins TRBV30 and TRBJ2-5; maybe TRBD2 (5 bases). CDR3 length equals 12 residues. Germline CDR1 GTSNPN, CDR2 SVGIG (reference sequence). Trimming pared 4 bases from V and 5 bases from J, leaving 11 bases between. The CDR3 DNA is TGTGCCTGGACACAGTCTAGCGAGACCCAGTACTTC. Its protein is CAWTQSSETQYF.

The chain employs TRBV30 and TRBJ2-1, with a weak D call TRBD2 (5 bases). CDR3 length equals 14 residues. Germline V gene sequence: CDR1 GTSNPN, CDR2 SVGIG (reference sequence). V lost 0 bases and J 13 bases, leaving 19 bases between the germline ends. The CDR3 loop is CAWSVRGGRNTQFF. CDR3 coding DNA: TGTGCCTGGAGTGTACGGGGTGGACGCAACACACAGTTCTTC.

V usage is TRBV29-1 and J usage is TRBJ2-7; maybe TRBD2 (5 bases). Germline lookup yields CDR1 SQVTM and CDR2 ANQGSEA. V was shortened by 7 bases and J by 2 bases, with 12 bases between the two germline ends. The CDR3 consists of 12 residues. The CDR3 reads CSGADFAYEQYF. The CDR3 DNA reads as TGCAGCGGGGCGGACTTTGCCTACGAGCAGTACTTC.

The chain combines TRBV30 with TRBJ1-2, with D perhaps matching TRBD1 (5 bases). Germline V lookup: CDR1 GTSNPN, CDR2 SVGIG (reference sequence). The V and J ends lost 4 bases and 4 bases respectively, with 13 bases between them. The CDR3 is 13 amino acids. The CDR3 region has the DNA TGTGCCTGGACCAAGACAGACTCCTATGGCTACACCTTC. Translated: CAWTKTDSYGYTF.

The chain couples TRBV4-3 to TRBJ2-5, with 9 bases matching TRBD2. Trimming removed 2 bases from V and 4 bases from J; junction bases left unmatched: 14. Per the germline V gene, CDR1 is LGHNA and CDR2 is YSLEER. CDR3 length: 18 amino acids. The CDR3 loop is CASSQRQGISGRAETQYF. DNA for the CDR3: TGCGCCAGCAGCCAAAGACAGGGAATTAGCGGGAGAGCAGAGACCCAGTACTTC.

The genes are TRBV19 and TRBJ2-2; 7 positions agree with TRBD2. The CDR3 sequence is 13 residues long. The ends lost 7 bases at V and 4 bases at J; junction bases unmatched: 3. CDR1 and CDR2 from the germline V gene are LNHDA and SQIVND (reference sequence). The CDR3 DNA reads TGTGCCAGTAACGGGAGGAGCACCGGGGAGCTGTTTTTT. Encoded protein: CASNGRSTGELFF.

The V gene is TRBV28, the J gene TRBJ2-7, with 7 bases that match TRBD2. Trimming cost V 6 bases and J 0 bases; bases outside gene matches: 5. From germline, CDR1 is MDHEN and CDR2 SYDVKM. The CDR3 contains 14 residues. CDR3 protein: CASRLAKSSYEQYF. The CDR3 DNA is TGTGCCAGCAGACTAGCGAAGAGCTCCTACGAGCAGTACTTC.

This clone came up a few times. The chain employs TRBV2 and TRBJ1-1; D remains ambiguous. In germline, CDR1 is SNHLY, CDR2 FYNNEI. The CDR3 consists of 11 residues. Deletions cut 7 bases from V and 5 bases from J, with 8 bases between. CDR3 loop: CASMSGTEAFF. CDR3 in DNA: TGTGCCAGCATGTCGGGAACTGAAGCTTTCTTT.

CDR3 protein: CASSLGGQGAASYEQYF. CDR3 sequence (DNA): TGTGCCAGCAGCTTAGGGGGACAGGGGGCGGCTTCATACGAGCAGTACTTC. The V call is TRBV7-8, the J call TRBJ2-7; 12 positions agree with TRBD1. V was pared by 1 base and J by 4 bases, with 8 bases of the junction left unmatched. CDR1 and CDR2 from the germline V gene are SGHVS and FQNEAQ. This CDR3 comprises 17 residues.

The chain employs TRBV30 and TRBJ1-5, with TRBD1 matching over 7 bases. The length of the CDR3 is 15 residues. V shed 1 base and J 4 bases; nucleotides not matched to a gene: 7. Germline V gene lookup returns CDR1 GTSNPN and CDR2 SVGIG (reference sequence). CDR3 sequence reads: CAWSERTGGNQPQHF. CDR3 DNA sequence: TGTGCCTGGAGTGAGAGGACAGGCGGAAATCAGCCCCAGCATTTT. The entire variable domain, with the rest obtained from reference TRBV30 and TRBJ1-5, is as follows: SQTIHQWPATLVQPVGSPLSLECTVEGTSNPNLYWYRQAAGRGLQLLFYSVGIGQISSEVPQNLSASRPQDRQFILSSKKLLLSDSGFYLCAWSERTGGNQPQHFGDGTRLSIL.

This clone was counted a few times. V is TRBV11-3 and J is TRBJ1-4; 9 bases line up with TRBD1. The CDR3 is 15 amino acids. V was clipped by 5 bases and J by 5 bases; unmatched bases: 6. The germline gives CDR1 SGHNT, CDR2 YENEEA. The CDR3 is CASSPGGQGNEKLFF. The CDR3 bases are TGTGCCAGCAGCCCAGGGGGACAGGGCAATGAAAAACTGTTTTTT.